This T cell receptor (beta chain) is from a study of cytomegalovirus exposure and HLA in healthy donors. Across the study: Around 86 million unique TCRs, all from HLA-typed donors, were included in an early release of the data.

Points from the study as a whole: Researchers reported from a later analysis that most CMV-associated TCR beta chains appeared HLA-restricted.

PCR amplification relied on 60 Vbeta primers (plus 13 Jbeta primers). TCRdb keeps only in-frame clones here, not all; method: immunoSEQ multiplex PCR. The data contain about 98,000 clones, about 80% of them seen just once; the ten biggest clones take up about a tenth. The table lists this clone with a few counts. Its antigen is not identified. V lost 1 base to trimming and J lost 1 base; unmatched junction nucleotides: 4. Germline V gene sequence: CDR1 PRHDT, CDR2 FYEKMQ (reference sequence). This CDR3 has 16 amino acids. The sequencing input was PBMCs. The V call is TRBV13, the J call TRBJ2-5; 9 bases agree with TRBD2. This TCR came from a man younger than 35 in good health and CMV-seropositive. The CDR3 DNA reads as TGTGCCAGCAGCTTAGTCAGCGGGGGGTTCCAAGAGACCCAGTACTTC. Protein sequence: CASSLVSGGFQETQYF.